This T cell receptor beta chain came from a study of T cell repertoires in cytomegalovirus infection. At the level of the study: CMV infection plus the matching HLA type was flagged by public TCR beta signatures.

Study-wide results and limits: In two of eight donors, the top clonotype was HLA-C-restricted CMV-specific.

TCRdb re-called the reads with MiXCR, one entry per CDR3 protein. In the table there are 250,000 to 300,000 distinct CDR3 sequences, less than 9.5% of which are singletons. This clonotype was seen at least ten times. Its antigen is not known. Per the germline V gene, CDR1 is SGHVS and CDR2 is FNYEAQ. The V end was cut by 9 bases, the J end by 11 bases, with 14 bases between. The CDR3 runs to 11 residues. The rearrangement links TRBV7-6 to TRBJ2-1; D is perhaps TRBD2 (6 bases). Sequenced sample: PBMCs. The source is a human donor in good health (CMV status not recorded). Some clones in this sample may be carry-over from other donors' samples. This CDR3 reads CASRAGNKQFF. In DNA form, the CDR3 reads TGTGCCAGTAGGGCGGGAAACAAGCAGTTCTTC.